Below are 18 T cell receptor beta chains sequenced from a single sample in a study of T cell clonality in common variable immunodeficiency. Their cognate antigens are unknown. Here immunoSEQ multiplex PCR was the method, and the copy in TCRdb shows in-frame clones only, minus some. Observed are under 40,000 clones, no singletons, with the top ten taking about 5%. Study findings and constraints: Fewer deletions and N-nucleotide insertions were reportedly seen in common variable immunodeficiency TCR beta sequences.

Input material: peripheral blood mononuclear cells. These receptor sequences come from a human donor with common variable immunodeficiency.

Notes on this clone: The DNA ends 3 residues before the CDR3 does, and the rest of the CDR3 is filled in from the germline J gene. This chain links TRBV30 with TRBJ2-7; TRBD1 aligns across 7 bases. Germline V gives CDR1 GTSNPN, CDR2 SVGIG (reference sequence). With V trimmed by 3 bases and J by 2 bases, 4 bases remained unmatched. The CDR3 totals 13 residues. The CDR3 sequence: CAWSLGTAYEQYF. The covered CDR3 bases are TGTGCCTGGAGCCTGGGGACAGCCTACGAG.

Of note for this clone: The CDR3 goes on 3 residues after the read ends, and that part is filled in from the germline J gene. This rearrangement joins TRBV6-1 to TRBJ1-2; no firm D call. Germline CDR1 reads MNHNS; CDR2 reads SASEGT. Between the trimmed V and J ends, which lost 4 bases and 7 bases, there was a span of 16 bases. The CDR3 is 14 residues long. CDR3 amino acids: CASSVEGLDGGYTF. The CDR3 bases that were read are TGTGCCAGCAGTGTCGAGGGCCTGGATGGTGGC.

In its sample, this clone was seen a few times. The sequenced fragment ends 3 residues before the CDR3 boundary, so the rest is inferred from the germline J gene. The gene calls are TRBV19 and TRBJ1-1; 7 positions agree with TRBD1. Germline loops: CDR1 LNHDA, CDR2 SQIVND (reference sequence). This CDR3 comprises 14 residues. Incomplete CDR3 DNA: TGTGCCAGTAGTATTCGGCGGCCAAGGGGGCAA. This gives the protein CASSIRRPRGQ. In full, the CDR3 is CASSIRRPRGQAFF.

Details on this clone: The CDR3 end lies 3 residues beyond the end of the read and is filled in from the germline J gene. The V gene is TRBV2, the J gene TRBJ1-5, with TRBD1 as a possible D gene (6 bases). CDR3 length equals 13 residues. Germline V lookup: CDR1 SNHLY, CDR2 FYNNEI. Trimming shortened V by 5 bases and J by 3 bases, and 8 bases separated the two germline ends. CDR3 region: CASSWTANQPQHF. The sequenced CDR3 bases are TGTGCCAGCAGTTGGACAGCCAATCAGCCC.

This clone was seen a handful of times. Read data end 3 residues before the CDR3 end; the end is taken from the germline J gene. The chain carries TRBV30 and TRBJ1-2; 7 bases fit TRBD1. The germline gives CDR1 GTSNPN, CDR2 SVGIG (reference sequence). The CDR3 contains 13 residues. The CDR3 loop reads CAWSYGQERVYTF. Incomplete CDR3 DNA: TGTGCCTGGAGTTATGGACAGGAACGAGTC.

This clone was counted between two and nine times. The read halts 3 residues ahead of the CDR3 end, with the missing end drawn from the germline J gene. The chain has TRBV10-1 and TRBJ2-7; 7 nucleotides align to TRBD1. This CDR3 comprises 15 residues. J gave up 4 bases and V 0 bases, and 6 bases lay outside the gene matches. Germline CDR1 and CDR2: WNHNN and SYGVQD (reference sequence). The part of the CDR3 DNA that was read is TGCGCCAGCAGTGAGTCGGGGGACAGATTATACGAG. This gives the protein CASSESGDRLYE. The whole CDR3 is CASSESGDRLYEQYF.

This clone occurred many times. Sequencing ends 3 residues short of the CDR3 end; the germline J gene provides the rest. V is TRBV30 and J is TRBJ2-5, with D perhaps matching TRBD1 (6 bases). The CDR3 length is 13 residues. Between the trimmed V and J ends, which lost 4 bases and 2 bases, there was a span of 11 bases. Per the germline V gene, CDR1 is GTSNPN and CDR2 is SVGIG (reference sequence). CDR3 loop: CAWNRAKQETQYF. Incomplete CDR3 DNA: TGTGCCTGGAACAGGGCGAAGCAAGAGACC.

This clone appeared a few times. From the germline J gene comes the end of the CDR3, since the read stops 3 residues before it. This chain uses TRBV6-2 or TRBV6-3 with TRBJ1-5; a possible D gene is TRBD1 (5 bases). V lost 2 bases to trimming and J lost 7 bases, with 12 bases between them. The germline V gene encodes CDR1 MNHEY and CDR2 SVGEGT. This CDR3 region has 14 residues. The CDR3 bases that were read are TGTGCCAGCAGTTACATGGGGGGTGGGCAGCCC. Translation gives CASSYMGGGQP. The full CDR3 protein reads CASSYMGGGQPQHF.

Of note for this clone: Sequencing ends 3 residues short of the CDR3 end; the germline J gene provides the rest. V gene TRBV18 combines with J gene TRBJ1-2; the match to TRBD1 covers 8 bases. J was trimmed by 5 bases and V by 2 bases; bases with no gene match: 10. This CDR3 has 16 amino acids. CDR1 is KGHSH and CDR2 is LQKENI in the germline V gene. Partial CDR3 DNA: TGTGCCAGCTCACCAGGGACAGGACAAAGCGAGTATGGC. Its translation is CASSPGTGQSEYG. The CDR3 as a whole reads CASSPGTGQSEYGYTF.

This clone was recorded many times. With the read ending 3 residues before the CDR3 end, the germline J gene is used to fill in that end. The J gene is TRBJ2-5, the V gene TRBV5-1; perhaps TRBD2 as D (5 bases). The CDR3 has 14 residues. The ends were cut back, 2 bases at V and 3 bases at J, with 11 bases in the middle. The germline CDR1 and CDR2 sequences are SGHRS and YFSETQ. CDR3 bases read: TGCGCCAGCAGCTTCTGGACTGGGGAAGAGACC. Translating gives CASSFWTGEET. The entire CDR3 reads CASSFWTGEETQYF.

To note about this clone: The read finishes 3 residues shy of the CDR3 end, and the germline J gene is used to complete it. J is TRBJ1-2 and V is TRBV2; unclear D gene. The CDR3 is 16 residues long. V was pared by 7 bases and J by 0 bases, with 18 bases between. Looked up from germline, CDR1 is SNHLY and CDR2 is FYNNEI. The chain's CDR3 is CASNEGRFISNYGYTF. Partial CDR3 DNA: TGTGCCAGCAATGAGGGCAGGTTTATTTCTAACTATGGC.

This clone occurred a few times. The CDR3 end lies 3 residues beyond the end of the read and is filled in from the germline J gene. The rearrangement links TRBV19 to TRBJ1-2; D not certain. Between the trimmed V and J ends, which lost 3 bases and 0 bases, there was a span of 11 bases. This CDR3 is 15 amino acids long. CDR1 and CDR2 from the germline V gene are LNHDA and SQIVND (reference sequence). CDR3 sequence reads: CASSISLPSNYGYTF. The part of the CDR3 DNA that was read is TGTGCCAGTAGTATCTCCCTCCCGTCTAACTATGGC. Combining the CDR3 with reference TRBV19 and TRBJ1-2 gives the whole variable domain DGGITQSPKYLFRKEGQNVTLSCEQNLNHDAMYWYRQDPGQGLRLIYYSQIVNDFQKGDIAEGYSVSREKKESFPLTVTSAQKNPTAFYLCASSISLPSNYGYTFGSGTRLTVV.

This clone appeared a few times. The read stops 3 residues short of the end of the CDR3; the missing end is completed from the germline J gene. The chain links TRBV7-3 to TRBJ1-2; 8 positions match TRBD1. V shed 2 bases, J shed 7 bases, and the junction held 6 bases outside the gene matches. The germline CDR1 and CDR2 sequences are SGHTA and FQGTGA. The CDR3 runs to 14 residues. This CDR3 reads CASSLLGQGSGYTF. CDR3 DNA, as far as it was read: TGTGCCAGCAGCTTACTCGGACAGGGCAGTGGC.

Notes on this clone: Coverage ceases 3 residues before the CDR3 finishes, and the germline J gene fills in the end. This sequence joins TRBV20-1 and TRBJ2-5; 7 bases are shared with TRBD2. The V gene end was trimmed by 6 bases and the J gene end by 6 bases; junction bases not matched to a gene: 16. The CDR3 totals 15 residues. Germline loops: CDR1 DFQATT, CDR2 SNEGSKA (reference sequence). CDR3: CSADAQRGNMKTQYF. The sequenced part of the CDR3 DNA is TGCAGTGCAGATGCCCAGCGGGGCAATATGAAGACC.

A note on this clone: The DNA ends 3 residues before the CDR3 does, and the rest of the CDR3 is filled in from the germline J gene. The gene calls are TRBV18 and TRBJ1-1; maybe TRBD1 (5 bases). V lost 3 bases, J lost 5 bases, and 16 bases lay in between. This CDR3 contains 15 residues. CDR1 KGHSH and CDR2 LQKENI come from the germline V gene. CDR3 sequence reads: CASSPYQGFVTEAFF. The CDR3 DNA, read in part, is TGTGCCAGCTCACCCTACCAGGGTTTTGTGACTGAA.

This clone occurred many times. The read gets to within 3 residues of the CDR3 end, and the germline J gene fills in the rest. The chain recombines TRBV5-1 with TRBJ1-1; possibly TRBD1 for D (6 bases). V shed 5 bases and J shed 1 base, with 18 bases lying between them. In germline, CDR1 is SGHRS, CDR2 YFSETQ. The CDR3 spans 16 residues. The CDR3 DNA, read in part, is TGCGCCAGCAGGCCCCGGGGGGGCGGGAGGAACACTGAA. Its protein product is CASRPRGGGRNTE. The entire CDR3 protein is CASRPRGGGRNTEAFF.

On this clone: The DNA ends 3 residues before the CDR3 does, and the rest of the CDR3 is filled in from the germline J gene. The chain recombines TRBV30 with TRBJ1-2; D unclear. The CDR3 spans 13 residues. Germline loops: CDR1 GTSNPN, CDR2 SVGIG (reference sequence). V lost 3 bases to trimming and J lost 7 bases, with 15 bases between them. CDR3 amino acids: CAWRLGPVRGYTF. The covered CDR3 bases are TGTGCCTGGAGGCTGGGCCCGGTGCGTGGC. Looking up the rest from reference TRBV30 and TRBJ1-2 gives the full variable domain: SQTIHQWPATLVQPVGSPLSLECTVEGTSNPNLYWYRQAAGRGLQLLFYSVGIGQISSEVPQNLSASRPQDRQFILSSKKLLLSDSGFYLCAWRLGPVRGYTFGSGTRLTVV.

On this clone: The read terminates 3 residues ahead of where the CDR3 ends, so the germline J gene completes it. The chain combines TRBV19 with TRBJ1-5, with no clear D. Germline values: CDR1 LNHDA, CDR2 SQIVND (reference sequence). This CDR3 has 13 residues. V was shortened by 6 bases and J by 3 bases, with 9 bases between the two germline ends. The sequenced part of the CDR3 DNA is TGTGCCAGTAGCCCGGGTTTCAATCAGCCC. Translated, it gives CASSPGFNQP. The CDR3 in its entirety is CASSPGFNQPQHF.